The clone carrying this T cell receptor (beta chain) showed up many times. Germline-derived CDR1 and CDR2 are SNHLY and FYNNEI. V dropped 1 base and J dropped 9 bases, with 9 bases sitting between them. The CDR3 is 12 amino acids. This sample was included in a study of Graves' ophthalmopathy and Graves' hyperthyroidism. Amplification from RNA transcripts yielded the TCR beta CDR3 regions. HTBI-primed RT-PCR formed the first round, and a multiplex PCR formed the second. One entry per CDR3 protein results from TCRdb running MiXCR on the multiplex PCR reads. Of 650,000 to 800,000 distinct CDR3 sequences in the sample, over 40% are singletons; the top ten hold around 3%.

The chain carries TRBV2 and TRBJ1-1; D ambiguous. This clonotype originated in an adult man with Graves' ophthalmopathy. Sample: peripheral blood. CDR3 DNA sequence: TGTGCCAGCAGTGAAGAAGCCTTGAAAGCTTTCTTT. Amino acid sequence: CASSEEALKAFF.